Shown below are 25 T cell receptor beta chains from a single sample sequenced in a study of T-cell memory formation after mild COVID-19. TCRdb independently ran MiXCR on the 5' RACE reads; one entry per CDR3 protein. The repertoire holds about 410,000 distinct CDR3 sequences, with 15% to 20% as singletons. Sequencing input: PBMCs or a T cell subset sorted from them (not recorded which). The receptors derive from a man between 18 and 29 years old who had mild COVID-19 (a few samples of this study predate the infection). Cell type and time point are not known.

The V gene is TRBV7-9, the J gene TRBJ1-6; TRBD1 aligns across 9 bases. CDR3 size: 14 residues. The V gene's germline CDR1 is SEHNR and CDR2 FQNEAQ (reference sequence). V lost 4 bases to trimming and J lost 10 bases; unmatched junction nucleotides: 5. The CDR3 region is CASSYGQGRSPLHF. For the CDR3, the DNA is TGTGCCAGCAGCTATGGACAGGGGAGGTCACCCCTCCACTTT. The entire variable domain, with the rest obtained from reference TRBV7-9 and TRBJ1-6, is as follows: DTGVSQNPRHKITKRGQNVTFRCDPISEHNRLYWYRQTLGQGPEFLTYFQNEAQLEKSRLLSDRFSAERPKGSFSTLEIQRTEQGDSAMYLCASSYGQGRSPLHFGNGTRLTVT.

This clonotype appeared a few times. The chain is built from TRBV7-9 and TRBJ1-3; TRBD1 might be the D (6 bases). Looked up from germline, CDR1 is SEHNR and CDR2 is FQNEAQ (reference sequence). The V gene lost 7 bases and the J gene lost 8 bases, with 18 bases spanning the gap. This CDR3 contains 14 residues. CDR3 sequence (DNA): TGTGCCAGCACCCGGACCAGGGGCGGAGACACCATATATTTT. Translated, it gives CASTRTRGGDTIYF. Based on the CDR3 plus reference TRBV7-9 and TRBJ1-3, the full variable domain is DTGVSQNPRHKITKRGQNVTFRCDPISEHNRLYWYRQTLGQGPEFLTYFQNEAQLEKSRLLSDRFSAERPKGSFSTLEIQRTEQGDSAMYLCASTRTRGGDTIYFGEGSWLTVV.

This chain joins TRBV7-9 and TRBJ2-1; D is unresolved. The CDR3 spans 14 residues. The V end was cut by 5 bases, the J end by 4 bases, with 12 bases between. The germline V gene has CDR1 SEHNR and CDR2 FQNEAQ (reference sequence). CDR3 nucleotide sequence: TGTGCCAGCAGCCCGTGGATCGCGTACAATGAGCAGTTCTTC. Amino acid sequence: CASSPWIAYNEQFF. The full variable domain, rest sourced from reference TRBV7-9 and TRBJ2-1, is DTGVSQNPRHKITKRGQNVTFRCDPISEHNRLYWYRQTLGQGPEFLTYFQNEAQLEKSRLLSDRFSAERPKGSFSTLEIQRTEQGDSAMYLCASSPWIAYNEQFFGPGTRLTVL.

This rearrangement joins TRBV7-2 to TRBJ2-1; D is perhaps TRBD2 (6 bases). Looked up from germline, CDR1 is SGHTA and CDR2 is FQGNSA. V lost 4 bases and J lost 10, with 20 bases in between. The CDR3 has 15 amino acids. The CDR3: CASSSPGRLVHEQFF. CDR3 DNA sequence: TGTGCCAGCAGCTCCCCGGGGAGACTAGTACACGAGCAGTTCTTC.

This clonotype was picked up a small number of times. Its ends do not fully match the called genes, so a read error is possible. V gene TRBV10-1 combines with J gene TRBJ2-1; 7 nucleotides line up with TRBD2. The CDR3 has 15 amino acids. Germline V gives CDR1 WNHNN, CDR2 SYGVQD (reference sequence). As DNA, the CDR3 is TGCGCCAGCGGTGAGCGGGGAAGCTCCTACAATGAGCAGTTCTTC. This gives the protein CASGERGSSYNEQFF.

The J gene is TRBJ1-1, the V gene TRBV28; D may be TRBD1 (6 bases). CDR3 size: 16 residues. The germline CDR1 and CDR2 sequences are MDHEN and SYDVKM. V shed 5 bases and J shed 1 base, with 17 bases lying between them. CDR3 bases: TGTGCCAGCAGTCCAGACAAAACAGGGAGGAACACTGAAGCTTTCTTT. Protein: CASSPDKTGRNTEAFF.

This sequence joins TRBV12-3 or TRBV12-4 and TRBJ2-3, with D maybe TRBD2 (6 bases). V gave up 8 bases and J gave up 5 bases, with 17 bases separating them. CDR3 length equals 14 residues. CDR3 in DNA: TGTGCCAGCCACCTCGGCGGGGCGTTAGATACGCAGTATTTT. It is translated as CASHLGGALDTQYF.

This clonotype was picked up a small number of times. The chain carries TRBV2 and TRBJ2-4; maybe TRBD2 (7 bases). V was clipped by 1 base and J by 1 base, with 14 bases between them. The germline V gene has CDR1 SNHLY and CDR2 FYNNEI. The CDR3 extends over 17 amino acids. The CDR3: CASSEEAAGAAKNIQYF. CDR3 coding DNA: TGTGCCAGCAGTGAAGAGGCTGCGGGGGCGGCCAAAAACATTCAGTACTTC. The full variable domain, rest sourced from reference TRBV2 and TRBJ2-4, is EPEVTQTPSHQVTQMGQEVILRCVPISNHLYFYWYRQILGQKVEFLVSFYNNEISEKSEIFDDQFSVERPDGSNFTLKIRSTKLEDSAMYFCASSEEAAGAAKNIQYFGAGTRLSVL.

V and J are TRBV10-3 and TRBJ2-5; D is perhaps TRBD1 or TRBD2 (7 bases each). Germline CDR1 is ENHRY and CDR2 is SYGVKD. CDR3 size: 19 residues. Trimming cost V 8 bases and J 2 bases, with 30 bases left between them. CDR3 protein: CAIGWALDRDRGVQETQYF. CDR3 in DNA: TGTGCCATCGGATGGGCCCTTGACAGGGATCGGGGGGTACAAGAGACCCAGTACTTC.

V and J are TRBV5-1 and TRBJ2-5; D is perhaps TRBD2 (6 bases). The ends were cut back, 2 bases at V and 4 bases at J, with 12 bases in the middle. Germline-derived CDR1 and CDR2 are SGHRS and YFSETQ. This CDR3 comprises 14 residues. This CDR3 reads CASSFAGMVETQYF. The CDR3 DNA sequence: TGCGCCAGCAGCTTCGCGGGGATGGTAGAGACCCAGTACTTC.

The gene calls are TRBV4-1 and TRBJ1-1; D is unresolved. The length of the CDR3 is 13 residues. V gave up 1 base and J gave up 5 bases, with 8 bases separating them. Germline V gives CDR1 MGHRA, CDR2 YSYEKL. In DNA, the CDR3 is TGCGCCAGCAGCCAAGGAAGGAGTACTGAAGCTTTCTTT. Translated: CASSQGRSTEAFF.

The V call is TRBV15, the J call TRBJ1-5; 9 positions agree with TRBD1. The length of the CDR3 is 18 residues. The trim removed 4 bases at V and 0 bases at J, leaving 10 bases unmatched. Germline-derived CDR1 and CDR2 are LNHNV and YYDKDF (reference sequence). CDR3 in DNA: TGTGCCACCAGCACCGGGGACAGGGACTACTATAGCAATCAGCCCCAGCATTTT. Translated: CATSTGDRDYYSNQPQHF.

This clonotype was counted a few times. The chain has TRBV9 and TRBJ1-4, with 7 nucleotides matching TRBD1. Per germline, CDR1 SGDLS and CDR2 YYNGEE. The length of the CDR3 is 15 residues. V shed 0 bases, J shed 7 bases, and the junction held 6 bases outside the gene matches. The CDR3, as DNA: TGTGCCAGCAGCGTAGAAAGGGGGCTCGGTGAAAAACTGTTTTTT. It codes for CASSVERGLGEKLFF.

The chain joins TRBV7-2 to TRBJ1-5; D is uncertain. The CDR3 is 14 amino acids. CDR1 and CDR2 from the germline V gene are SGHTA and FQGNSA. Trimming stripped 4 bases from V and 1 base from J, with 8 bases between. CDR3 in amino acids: CASSSQLSNQPQHF. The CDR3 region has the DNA TGTGCCAGCAGCTCGCAGCTAAGCAATCAGCCCCAGCATTTT.

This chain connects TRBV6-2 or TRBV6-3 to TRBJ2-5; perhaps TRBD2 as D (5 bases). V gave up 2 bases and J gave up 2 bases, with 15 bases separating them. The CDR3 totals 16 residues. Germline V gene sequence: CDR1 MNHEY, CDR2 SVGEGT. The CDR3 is CASSYQLGRRQETQYF. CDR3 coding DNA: TGTGCCAGCAGTTACCAACTAGGGCGCAGACAAGAGACCCAGTACTTC.

The CDR3 coding sequence is TGTGCCAGCAGTTTACTAGGGACTAGCGGCACAGATACGCAGTATTTT. As protein: CASSLLGTSGTDTQYF. The V call is TRBV27, the J call TRBJ2-3, with 10 bases that match TRBD2. Germline V gene data show CDR1 as MNHEY and CDR2 as SMNVEV (reference sequence). V shed 2 bases, J shed 1 base, and the junction held 3 bases outside the gene matches. The CDR3 spans 16 residues.

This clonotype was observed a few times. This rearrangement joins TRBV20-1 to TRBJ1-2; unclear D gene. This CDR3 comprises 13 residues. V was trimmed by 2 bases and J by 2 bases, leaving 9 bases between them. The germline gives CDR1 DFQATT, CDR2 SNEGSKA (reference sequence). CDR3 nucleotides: TGCAGTGCTAGATCCGAGGAGAACTATGGCTACACCTTC. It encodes CSARSEENYGYTF.

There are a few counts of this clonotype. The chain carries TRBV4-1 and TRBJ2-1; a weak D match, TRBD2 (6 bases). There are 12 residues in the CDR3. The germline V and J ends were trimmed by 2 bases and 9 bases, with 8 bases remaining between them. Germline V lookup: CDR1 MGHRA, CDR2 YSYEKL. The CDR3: CASSQYGGEQFF. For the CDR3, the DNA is TGCGCCAGCAGCCAATACGGGGGTGAGCAGTTCTTC.

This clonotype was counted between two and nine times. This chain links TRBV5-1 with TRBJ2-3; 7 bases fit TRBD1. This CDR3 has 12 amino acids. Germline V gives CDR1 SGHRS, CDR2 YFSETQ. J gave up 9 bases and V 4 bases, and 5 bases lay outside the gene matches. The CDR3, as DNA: TGCGCCAGCAGCATTACAGGGGAGACGCAGTATTTT. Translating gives CASSITGETQYF.

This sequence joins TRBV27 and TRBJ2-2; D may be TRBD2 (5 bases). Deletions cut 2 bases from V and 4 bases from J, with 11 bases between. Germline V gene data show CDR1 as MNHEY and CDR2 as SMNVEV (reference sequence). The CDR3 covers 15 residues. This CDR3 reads CASSLPGSVTGELFF. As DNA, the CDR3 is TGTGCCAGCAGTTTACCGGGGTCGGTCACCGGGGAGCTGTTTTTT.

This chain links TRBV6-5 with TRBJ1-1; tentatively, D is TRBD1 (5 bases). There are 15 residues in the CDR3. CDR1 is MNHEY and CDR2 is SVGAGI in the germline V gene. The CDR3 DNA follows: TGTGGCACACACGAACAGGACCGTTTGAACACTGAAGCTTTCTTT. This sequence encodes CGTHEQDRLNTEAFF.

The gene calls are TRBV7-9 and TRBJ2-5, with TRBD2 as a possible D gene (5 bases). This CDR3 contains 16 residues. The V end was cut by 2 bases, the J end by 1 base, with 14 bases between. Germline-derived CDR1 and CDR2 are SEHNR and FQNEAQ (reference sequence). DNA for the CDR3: TGTGCCAGCAGCTTACTCTCAAGCGGTGTCCAAGAGACCCAGTACTTC. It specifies CASSLLSSGVQETQYF.

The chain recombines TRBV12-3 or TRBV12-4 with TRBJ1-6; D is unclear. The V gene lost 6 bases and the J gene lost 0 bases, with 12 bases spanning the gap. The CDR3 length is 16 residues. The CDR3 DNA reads TGTGCCAGCAGCCTGACGCCGGACTCCTATAATTCACCCCTCCACTTT. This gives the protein CASSLTPDSYNSPLHF.

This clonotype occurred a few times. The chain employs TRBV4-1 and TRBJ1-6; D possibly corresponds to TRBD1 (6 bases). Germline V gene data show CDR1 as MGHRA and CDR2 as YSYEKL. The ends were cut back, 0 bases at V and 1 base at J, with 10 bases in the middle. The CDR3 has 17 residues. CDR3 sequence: CASSQDRGASYNSPLHF. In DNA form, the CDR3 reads TGCGCCAGCAGCCAAGATCGGGGGGCTTCCTATAATTCACCCCTCCACTTT.

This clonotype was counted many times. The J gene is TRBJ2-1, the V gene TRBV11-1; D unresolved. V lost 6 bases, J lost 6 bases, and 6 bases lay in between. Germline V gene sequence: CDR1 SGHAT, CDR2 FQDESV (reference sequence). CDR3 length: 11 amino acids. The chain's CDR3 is CASSFLNEQFF. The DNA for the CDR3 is TGTGCCAGCAGTTTTCTCAATGAGCAGTTCTTC.